Each of the 8 T cell receptor beta chains below was sequenced from the same sample in a study of beta chain features in type 1 diabetes. These receptors have no identified antigens. Expressed TCRB transcripts were sequenced, since all the RNA that had been isolated was reverse transcribed. Clones were sequenced by immunoSEQ multiplex PCR, and TCRdb holds only the in-frame ones, with some missing. The data hold about 340,000 clones, with 13% observed a single time. Study-wide results and caveats: All four CD4+ subsets from Type 1 diabetes patients carried moderately but significantly shorter TCRB CDR3s.

The sample consisted of naive CD4+ T cells from blood. All receptors come from a woman aged 18 to 35 with type 1 diabetes.

The rearrangement links TRBV4-1 to TRBJ1-4; possibly TRBD1 for D (6 bases). Looked up from germline, CDR1 is MGHRA and CDR2 is YSYEKL. The length of the CDR3 is 14 residues. Trimming left V 6 bases short and J 5 bases short, with 13 bases between. As DNA, the CDR3 is TGCGCCAGCAGGACTCGGGACACGAATGAAAAACTGTTTTTT. Amino acids: CASRTRDTNEKLFF.

The chain joins TRBV5-1 to TRBJ2-1; 9 bases fit TRBD1. Trimming at V came to 3 bases and at J to 5 bases, leaving 9 bases not matched to a gene. Germline V CDR1 and CDR2: SGHRS, YFSETQ. The CDR3 runs 16 residues. The CDR3 bases are TGCGCCAGCAGCTCACGTTCGACAGGGGGGGACAATGAGCAGTTCTTC. It yields the protein CASSSRSTGGDNEQFF.

This clone was counted between two and nine times. The CDR3 DNA reads TGTGCCAGTAGTATAAGGAGGGACAGGATGGACAATGAGCAGTTCTTC. This translates into CASSIRRDRMDNEQFF. V is TRBV19 and J is TRBJ2-1; 8 nucleotides agree with TRBD1. The length of the CDR3 is 16 residues. From germline, CDR1 is LNHDA and CDR2 SQIVND (reference sequence). V shed 2 bases and J 5 bases; nucleotides not matched to a gene: 8.

The table lists this clone with a few counts. V and J are TRBV18 and TRBJ2-7; 12 bases fit TRBD2. CDR3 length: 15 residues. Looked up from germline, CDR1 is KGHSH and CDR2 is LQKENI. Germline trimming cut 3 bases from V and 5 bases from J; bases unmatched to any gene: 5. CDR3 protein: CASSPGLAGSDEQYV. CDR3 nucleotides: TGTGCCAGCTCACCGGGACTAGCGGGTTCCGACGAGCAGTACGTC.

The genes are TRBV11-3 and TRBJ2-7, with D possibly TRBD2 on 6 matching bases. The CDR3 runs to 13 residues. The germline CDR1 and CDR2 sequences are SGHNT and YENEEA. The ends were cut back, 8 bases at V and 2 bases at J, with 13 bases in the middle. The CDR3 here is CASARAGPYEQYV. The CDR3 region has the DNA TGTGCCAGCGCTCGGGCGGGGCCCTACGAGCAGTACGTC.

This clone has just a few counts. The rearrangement joins TRBV7-2 to TRBJ1-2, with 7 bases fitting TRBD1. Germline V gene data show CDR1 as SGHTA and CDR2 as FQGNSA. CDR3 length equals 16 residues. The J segment lost 6 bases and the V segment lost 6 bases, leaving 16 bases of the junction unmatched. As DNA, the CDR3 is TGTGCCAGCAGTCCCCTTTTTATCGGGACAGAAAATGGCTACACCTTC. Translated, it gives CASSPLFIGTENGYTF.

This clone was counted between two and nine times. V is TRBV23-1 and J is TRBJ2-5, with 7 bases identical to TRBD2. TRBV23-1 is identified as an open reading frame with a role that is uncertain. Unmatched junction bases numbered 9, after V lost 7 bases and J lost 1 base. The CDR3 totals 15 residues. Written as DNA, the CDR3 is TGCGCCAGCAAGAGAGGGAGGGCGCCCCAAGAGACCCAGTACTTC. Residues: CASKRGRAPQETQYF.

This clone was counted a few times. The genes are TRBV29-1 and TRBJ1-1; D is unclear. This CDR3 has 15 residues. Germline lookup yields CDR1 SQVTM and CDR2 ANQGSEA. V was clipped by 4 bases and J by 4 bases, with 19 bases between them. The CDR3 spells CSVGGRTRGSTEAFF. In nucleotides, the CDR3 is TGCAGCGTTGGGGGAAGGACTCGGGGTTCCACTGAAGCTTTCTTT.